This T cell receptor beta chain was sequenced for a study of cytomegalovirus exposure and HLA in healthy donors. The PCR ran on 60 Vbeta and 13 Jbeta primers. The protocol was immunoSEQ multiplex PCR, while the TCRdb copy is restricted to in-frame clones and leaves out a portion. This sample has around 150,000 clones; roughly 85% occur once, and the top ten carry more than 8%. From germline, CDR1 is SGHAT and CDR2 FQNNGV. This CDR3 comprises 15 residues. With 1 base removed from V and 4 bases from J, the gap between germline ends came to 14 bases. The chain employs TRBV11-2 and TRBJ2-7, with D maybe TRBD2 (5 bases). The source material was PBMCs. This sequence was found in a male donor in good health and CMV-seropositive. CDR3 nucleotide sequence: TGTGCCAGCAGCTTAGTAGGGCTAGCAGATTACGAGCAGTACTTC. Residues: CASSLVGLADYEQYF.